This TCR beta chain was sequenced for a study of OX40 agonist ivuxolimab in advanced cancers. As for the study in general: Dosing consisted of intravenous ivuxolimab at 0.01 to 10 mg/kg every 2 weeks.

V was trimmed by 7 bases and J by 3 bases, leaving 13 bases between them. Germline V gene sequence: CDR1 MNHEY, CDR2 SVGAGI. The CDR3 length is 14 residues. Some clones are missing from TCRdb's copy, which holds only in-frame ones; the method was immunoSEQ multiplex PCR. In the table there are 34,000 or so clones, roughly 76% of which are singletons. Peripheral blood came from all dose cohorts at three timepoints. This clone is medium-sized within its sample. This sequence was found in an adult with an advanced solid tumor such as melanoma, head and neck, liver or kidney cancer. The chain is built from TRBV6-5 and TRBJ1-5; D may be TRBD1 (5 bases). The sequenced sample was CD4+ or CD8+ T cells sorted from blood, obtained in a trial of the OX40 agonist ivuxolimab. CDR3 region: CASNGRAINQPQHF. CDR3 in DNA: TGTGCCAGCAACGGCAGGGCTATCAATCAGCCCCAGCATTTT.